This T cell receptor beta chain came from a study of cytomegalovirus exposure and HLA in healthy donors. V lost 4 bases to trimming and J lost 7 bases, with 15 bases between them. Germline CDR1 and CDR2: SGDLS and YYNGEE. There are 14 residues in the CDR3. Regarding the study as a whole: Within the data, a cluster of highly shared sequence variants was likely a sequencing artifact. A classifier reportedly called cytomegalovirus status with high sensitivity and specificity.

As regards this clone: What it binds is not known.

Primers included in the PCR were 60 Vbeta and 13 Jbeta primers. Clones were sequenced by immunoSEQ multiplex PCR, and TCRdb holds only the in-frame ones, with some missing. In the table there are roughly 120,000 clones, 55% to 75% of which are singletons. Those who donated were healthy bone marrow donors. The chain combines TRBV9 with TRBJ2-1, with D possibly being TRBD2 (5 bases). This clonotype originated in a woman between 40 and 50 years old in good health and CMV-seropositive. Source material: PBMCs. The CDR3 nucleotides read TGTGCCAGCAGCCTGGCCCGGGGTGTAAATGAGCAGTTCTTC. Amino acid sequence: CASSLARGVNEQFF.